The 14 T cell receptor beta chains below come from one sample, sequenced in a study of CD8 T cells in Susac syndrome. The RNA input was roughly 0.45 to 1 ug, and it was reverse transcribed with random hexamers. Each CDR3 protein is one row after TCRdb ran MiXCR on the immunoSEQ multiplex PCR reads. The table has a few hundred thousand distinct CDR3 sequences, 93% seen once. The source material was CD4+ T cells from PBMCs. These receptors came from a human donor with multiple sclerosis.

This clonotype was found once. CDR3 coding DNA: TGTGCCAGCAGGTCAGGGGAAAAACTGTTTTTT. Protein product: CASRSGEKLFF. V gene TRBV12-3 or TRBV12-4 combines with J gene TRBJ1-4, with a weak D call TRBD1 (5 bases). The CDR3 is 11 residues long. Trimming cost V 6 bases and J 8 bases, with 7 bases left between them.

The V gene is TRBV6-1, the J gene TRBJ1-3; D is uncertain. This CDR3 has 17 amino acids. V was pared by 4 bases and J by 0 bases, with 16 bases between. Germline CDR1 is MNHNS and CDR2 is SASEGT. CDR3: CASSAKPAGVSGNTIYF. CDR3 DNA: TGTGCCAGCAGTGCAAAACCGGCAGGCGTCTCTGGAAACACCATATATTTT.

V and J are TRBV6-2 or TRBV6-3 and TRBJ2-2; a possible D gene is TRBD2 (6 bases). The CDR3 is 17 residues long. V dropped 2 bases and J dropped 4 bases, with 17 bases sitting between them. CDR1 and CDR2 from the germline V gene are MNHEY and SVGEGT. This CDR3 is CASSYVGGGPFTGELFF. In nucleotides, the CDR3 is TGTGCCAGCAGTTACGTCGGGGGAGGACCCTTCACCGGGGAGCTGTTTTTT.

This sequence joins TRBV12-3 or TRBV12-4 and TRBJ1-5; 10 nucleotides line up with TRBD1. The length of the CDR3 is 17 residues. After removal of 4 bases from V and 0 bases from J, the junction contained 6 bases not matched to a gene. The CDR3 region has the DNA TGTGCCAGCAGTTGGACAGGGGGGTCTCTTAGCAATCAGCCCCAGCATTTT. Translating gives CASSWTGGSLSNQPQHF.

This chain links TRBV5-1 with TRBJ2-5; D is uncertain. Trimming cost V 0 bases and J 0 bases, with 3 bases left between them. From germline, CDR1 is SGHRS and CDR2 YFSETQ. The CDR3 extends over 13 amino acids. The CDR3 loop is CASSLDYQETQYF. CDR3 DNA: TGCGCCAGCAGCTTGGACTACCAAGAGACCCAGTACTTC.

The rearrangement joins TRBV14 to TRBJ2-7; no clear D. The CDR3 loop spans 11 amino acids. Germline V gene lookup returns CDR1 SGHDN and CDR2 FVKESK. V lost 6 bases to trimming and J lost 6 bases, with 9 bases between them. Written as DNA, the CDR3 is TGTGCCAGCAGTATACCCTGCGAGCAGTACGTC. Encoded protein: CASSIPCEQYV.

V is TRBV6-1 and J is TRBJ1-1, with a weak D call TRBD1 (6 bases). The germline gives CDR1 MNHNS, CDR2 SASEGT. The germline V and J ends were trimmed by 7 bases and 3 bases, with 12 bases remaining between them. This CDR3 region has 13 residues. CDR3 DNA: TGTGCCAGCACCGGACAGTCGTACACTGAAGCTTTCTTT. It codes for CASTGQSYTEAFF.

This clonotype has a single count. The chain carries TRBV7-3 and TRBJ1-6, with 8 positions matching TRBD1. Per the germline V gene, CDR1 is SGHTA and CDR2 is FQGTGA. This CDR3 comprises 14 residues. V dropped 6 bases and J dropped 9; count of bases not matched to a gene: 7. CDR3 in amino acids: CASRPGQGPSPLHF. The CDR3 DNA sequence: TGTGCCAGCAGACCTGGACAGGGACCTTCACCCCTCCACTTT.

The V call is TRBV5-4, the J call TRBJ2-1; 10 bases match TRBD2. Germline lookup yields CDR1 SGHNT and CDR2 YYREEE (reference sequence). J was trimmed by 14 bases and V by 0 bases; bases with no gene match: 8. The CDR3 totals 14 residues. The CDR3 DNA reads as TGTGCCAGCAGCTTGGATCTAGCGGGAGAATCGGAGTTCTTC. This encodes CASSLDLAGESEFF.

This clonotype came up a few times. V and J are TRBV18 and TRBJ2-7; 9 bases match TRBD1. The germline V gene has CDR1 KGHSH and CDR2 LQKENI. This CDR3 region has 13 residues. Trimming cost V 6 bases and J 2 bases; bases outside gene matches: 2. The CDR3 loop reads CASSRDRAYEQYF. In DNA form, the CDR3 reads TGTGCCAGCTCGCGGGACAGGGCCTACGAGCAGTACTTC. Full variable domain (rest looked up from reference TRBV18 and TRBJ2-7): NAGVMQNPRHLVRRRGQEARLRCSPMKGHSHVYWYRQLPEEGLKFMVYLQKENIIDESGMPKERFSAEFPKEGPSILRIQQVVRGDSAAYFCASSRDRAYEQYFGPGTRLTVT.

The chain recombines TRBV4-1 with TRBJ2-5; D might be TRBD2 (6 bases). CDR1 is MGHRA and CDR2 is YSYEKL in the germline V gene. V was trimmed by 1 base and J by 5 bases, leaving 23 bases between them. The CDR3 covers 18 residues. DNA for the CDR3: TGCGCCAGCAGCCAAGGAATACTCCGTAGCGGCAATACGGAGACCCAGTACTTC. The encoded protein is CASSQGILRSGNTETQYF.

This chain links TRBV12-3 or TRBV12-4 with TRBJ2-2; 9 bases fit TRBD1. This CDR3 region has 17 residues. J was trimmed by 6 bases and V by 6 bases; bases with no gene match: 14. CDR3 sequence: CASSLALGQGIAGELFF. The CDR3 DNA follows: TGTGCCAGCAGCCTGGCCCTCGGACAGGGGATCGCCGGGGAGCTGTTTTTT.

This sequence joins TRBV7-9 and TRBJ1-6; D is uncertain. The V end was cut by 3 bases, the J end by 5 bases, with 5 bases between. The CDR3 extends over 13 amino acids. Germline V gene sequence: CDR1 SEHNR, CDR2 FQNEAQ (reference sequence). CDR3 protein: CASSFGNNSPLHF. Written as DNA, the CDR3 is TGTGCCAGCAGCTTTGGGAATAATTCACCCCTCCACTTT.

V gene TRBV11-2 combines with J gene TRBJ2-1, with TRBD2 identical over 7 bases. V lost 5 bases, J lost 6 bases, and 7 bases stayed unmatched. This CDR3 spans 14 amino acids. Germline CDR1 SGHAT, CDR2 FQNNGV. The CDR3 nucleotides are TGTGCCAGCAGCCGGGACTACTCCCCCAATGAGCAGTTCTTC. Its translation: CASSRDYSPNEQFF.